The 4 T cell receptor beta chains below come from one sample, sequenced in a study of neurological immune-mediated disorders. TCRdb independently ran MiXCR on the 5' RACE reads; one entry per CDR3 protein. Of 55,000 to 75,000 distinct CDR3 sequences in the sample, roughly 5.6% were seen once. The sequencing input was PBMCs. These receptors were collected from a human donor with multiple sclerosis. The donor label of this sample is uncertain.

This clonotype was seen ten or more times. The chain is built from TRBV7-2 and TRBJ1-1, with D uncertain. V lost 4 bases to trimming and J lost 1 base, with 7 bases between them. Germline V gene lookup returns CDR1 SGHTA and CDR2 FQGNSA. This CDR3 contains 13 residues. CDR3 amino acids: CASSSTRNTEAFF. CDR3 nucleotide sequence: TGTGCCAGCAGCTCGACTAGGAACACTGAAGCTTTCTTT.

This clonotype was found many times. The gene calls are TRBV5-1 and TRBJ2-2, with a tentative D call TRBD1 (6 bases). The CDR3 is made up of 14 amino acids. V was trimmed by 3 bases and J by 4 bases, leaving 10 bases between them. CDR1 is SGHRS and CDR2 is YFSETQ in the germline V gene. The CDR3 spells CASSSQGFTGELFF. CDR3 DNA sequence: TGCGCCAGCAGCTCCCAGGGGTTCACCGGGGAGCTGTTTTTT.

This clonotype came up many times. The chain uses TRBV4-2 and TRBJ1-5; maybe TRBD1 (6 bases). The CDR3 has 16 amino acids. V was cut by 6 bases and J by 3 bases, with 18 bases left in between. Per germline, CDR1 LGHNA and CDR2 YNFKEQ. The DNA for the CDR3 is TGTGCCAGCAGAGCCGGGGGGCCCTATTCCAATCAGCCCCAGCATTTT. Amino acid sequence: CASRAGGPYSNQPQHF.

This clonotype was seen repeatedly, ten times or more. The chain couples TRBV24-1 to TRBJ1-2; 10 bases map to TRBD1. The length of the CDR3 is 16 residues. The V gene end was trimmed by 7 bases and the J gene end by 2 bases; junction bases not matched to a gene: 9. Germline V CDR1 and CDR2: KGHDR, SFDVKD. CDR3 in DNA: TGTGCCACCAGAGAATACCGGGACAGGGGAAACTATGGCTACACCTTC. It yields the protein CATREYRDRGNYGYTF.